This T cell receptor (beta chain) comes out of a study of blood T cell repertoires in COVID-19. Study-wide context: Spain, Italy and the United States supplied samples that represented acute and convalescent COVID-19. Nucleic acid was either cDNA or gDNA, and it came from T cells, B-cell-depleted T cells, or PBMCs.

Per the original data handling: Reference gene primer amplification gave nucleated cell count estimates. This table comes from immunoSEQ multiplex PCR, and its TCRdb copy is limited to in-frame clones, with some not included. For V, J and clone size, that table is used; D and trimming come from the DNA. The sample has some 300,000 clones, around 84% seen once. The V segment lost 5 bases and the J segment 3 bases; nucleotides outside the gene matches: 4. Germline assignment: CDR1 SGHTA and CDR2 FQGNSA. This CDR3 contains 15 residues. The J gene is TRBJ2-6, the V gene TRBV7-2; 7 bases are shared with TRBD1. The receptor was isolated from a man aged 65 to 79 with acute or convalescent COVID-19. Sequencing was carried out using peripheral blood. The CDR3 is CASSPTGVGANVLTF. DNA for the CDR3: TGTGCCAGCAGCCCCACAGGGGTTGGGGCCAACGTCCTGACTTTC.